The 20 T cell receptor beta chains reported below all come from one sample, sequenced in a study of cytomegalovirus exposure and HLA in healthy donors. 13 Jbeta primers and 60 Vbeta primers were used for the PCR. Sequencing was performed with immunoSEQ multiplex PCR; in TCRdb, only in-frame clones are kept and a portion is missing. This table has approximately 160,000 clones, less than 80% appearing once. Sequenced: PBMCs. Every receptor here comes from a female donor in good health and CMV-seronegative.

The CDR3 spells CASSAPGTKETQYF. CDR3 in DNA: TGTGCCAGCAGTGCACCCGGGACAAAAGAGACCCAGTACTTC. The gene calls are TRBV2 and TRBJ2-5, with a possible D match to TRBD1 (6 bases). This CDR3 is 14 amino acids long. Germline V lookup: CDR1 SNHLY, CDR2 FYNNEI. V lost 4 bases, J lost 3 bases, and 12 bases lay in between.

The chain has TRBV6-7 and TRBJ2-5, with D possibly being TRBD1 (6 bases). TRBV6-7 qualifies as an ORF whose function is uncertain. CDR3 length equals 16 residues. The V end was cut by 5 bases, the J end by 2 bases, with 18 bases between. The CDR3: CASSRNSRGQQETQYF. CDR3 bases: TGTGCCAGCAGTCGAAACTCCAGGGGCCAACAAGAGACCCAGTACTTC.

This sequence joins TRBV11-2 and TRBJ2-7, with TRBD1 matching over 7 bases. The CDR3 covers 15 residues. V lost 0 bases to trimming and J lost 0 bases; unmatched junction nucleotides: 2. Germline lookup yields CDR1 SGHAT and CDR2 FQNNGV. The CDR3 nucleotides are TGTGCCAGCAGCTTAGAACAGGGGTCCTCCTACGAGCAGTACTTC. Protein product: CASSLEQGSSYEQYF.

This clone was recorded a few times. CDR3 nucleotides: TGCGCCAGCAGCCAAGACCTAGGAGGGACCAGCTGGGGAAACACCATATATTTT. Translating it yields CASSQDLGGTSWGNTIYF. The chain is built from TRBV4-3 and TRBJ1-3; a possible D gene is TRBD1 (5 bases). The CDR3 totals 18 residues. With 0 bases removed from V and 4 bases from J, the gap between germline ends came to 19 bases. CDR1 is LGHNA and CDR2 is YSLEER in the germline V gene.

This chain joins TRBV23-1 and TRBJ1-3; a possible D gene is TRBD1 (6 bases). TRBV23-1 is reported as an ORF; its role is uncertain. CDR3 length equals 16 residues. V was shortened by 3 bases and J by 3 bases, with 15 bases between the two germline ends. The CDR3 loop is CASSHTTGCFGNTIYF. DNA of the CDR3: TGCGCCAGCAGTCACACAACAGGGTGTTTTGGAAACACCATATATTTT.

The chain joins TRBV7-9 to TRBJ2-7, with a weak D call TRBD1 (6 bases). The CDR3 length is 13 residues. Germline CDR1 reads SEHNR; CDR2 reads FQNEAQ (reference sequence). The germline V and J ends were trimmed by 4 bases and 3 bases, with 10 bases remaining between them. Written as DNA, the CDR3 is TGTGCCAGCAGCTCAGGACAGAACTACGAGCAGTACTTC. Translated: CASSSGQNYEQYF. Full variable domain (missing parts from reference TRBV7-9 and TRBJ2-7): DTGVSQNPRHKITKRGQNVTFRCDPISEHNRLYWYRQTLGQGPEFLTYFQNEAQLEKSRLLSDRFSAERPKGSFSTLEIQRTEQGDSAMYLCASSSGQNYEQYFGPGTRLTVT.

V gene TRBV28 combines with J gene TRBJ2-7; a possible D gene is TRBD2 (5 bases). From germline, CDR1 is MDHEN and CDR2 SYDVKM. V dropped 4 bases and J dropped 2 bases, with 12 bases sitting between them. This CDR3 is 14 amino acids long. The CDR3, as DNA: TGTGCCAGCAGTTCCCCTTTCGGGGCCTACGAGCAGTACTTC. This codes for CASSSPFGAYEQYF.

The table lists this clone with a few counts. The gene calls are TRBV10-3 and TRBJ1-1, with D unresolved. Trimming stripped 10 bases from V and 1 base from J, with 7 bases between. The CDR3 contains 11 residues. Germline CDR1 is ENHRY and CDR2 is SYGVKD. The CDR3 sequence is CASVENTEAFF. The DNA of the CDR3 is TGTGCCAGCGTAGAGAACACTGAAGCTTTCTTT.

The chain carries TRBV5-5 and TRBJ2-7; TRBD1 might be the D (5 bases). V shed 2 bases and J shed 4 bases, with 16 bases lying between them. Germline CDR1 and CDR2: SGHKS and YYEKEE (reference sequence). CDR3 length: 15 residues. DNA of the CDR3: TGTGCCAGCAGCTTTCGCGTCCCAGGGCAATACGAGCAGTACTTC. It translates to CASSFRVPGQYEQYF.

This clone was seen just once. The rearrangement links TRBV6-5 to TRBJ1-2; unclear D gene. This CDR3 region has 13 residues. The germline gives CDR1 MNHEY, CDR2 SVGAGI. V dropped 0 bases and J dropped 8 bases, with 10 bases sitting between them. The CDR3 protein is CASSYSEGRGYTF. The CDR3 coding sequence is TGTGCCAGCAGTTACTCAGAGGGCCGCGGCTACACCTTC.

This sequence joins TRBV29-1 and TRBJ2-2; weak D call: TRBD1 (6 bases). The CDR3 spans 16 residues. CDR1 and CDR2 from the germline V gene are SQVTM and ANQGSEA. Deletions cut 4 bases from V and 3 bases from J, with 18 bases between. The CDR3 DNA sequence: TGCAGCGTTGGTAGTACAGGGCTCGTGGACACCGGGGAGCTGTTTTTT. The encoded protein is CSVGSTGLVDTGELFF.

The V gene is TRBV10-3, the J gene TRBJ1-4; TRBD1 matches at 10 bases. This CDR3 comprises 16 residues. V dropped 5 bases and J dropped 2; count of bases not matched to a gene: 5. CDR1 is ENHRY and CDR2 is SYGVKD in the germline V gene. In nucleotides, the CDR3 is TGTGCCATCAGTCCAAGACAGGGGGCGACTAATGAAAAACTGTTTTTT. This sequence encodes CAISPRQGATNEKLFF.

The chain combines TRBV27 with TRBJ1-2; D perhaps matches TRBD1 (6 bases). This CDR3 has 14 residues. Looked up from germline, CDR1 is MNHEY and CDR2 is SMNVEV (reference sequence). Trimming pared 6 bases from V and 3 bases from J, leaving 14 bases between. The CDR3 loop is CASSPSGGDYGYTF. The CDR3 coding sequence is TGTGCCAGCAGCCCCTCGGGGGGCGACTATGGCTACACCTTC.

The rearrangement links TRBV5-4 to TRBJ2-1, with 7 nucleotides matching TRBD1. Germline trimming cut 5 bases from V and 4 bases from J; bases unmatched to any gene: 9. This CDR3 contains 15 residues. Per germline, CDR1 SGHNT and CDR2 YYREEE (reference sequence). CDR3 DNA sequence: TGTGCCAGCAGGGTTAGACAGGGTAGTTACAATGAGCAGTTCTTC. It is translated as CASRVRQGSYNEQFF.

J is TRBJ1-1 and V is TRBV10-3; TRBD1 agrees at 7 bases. CDR1 and CDR2 (germline): ENHRY, SYGVKD. The CDR3 spans 15 residues. V was pared by 8 bases and J by 0 bases, with 9 bases of the junction left unmatched. CDR3 in amino acids: CAISGGRRMNTEAFF. The CDR3 region has the DNA TGTGCCATCTCAGGGGGGCGACGGATGAACACTGAAGCTTTCTTT.

Turning to this clone: At one end, the junction sequence differs from germline, possibly due to a read error. The V gene is TRBV7-2, the J gene TRBJ2-4, with 7 bases identical to TRBD1. Germline V lookup: CDR1 SGHTA, CDR2 FQGNSA. The CDR3 spans 18 residues. The CDR3 DNA reads TGTGCCAGCAGCCCCGCCCCTAGGGGGCGAGAGCAGGGAAACAGTCAGTACTTC. It translates to CASSPAPRGREQGNSQYF.

The chain carries TRBV4-2 and TRBJ2-7; TRBD2 matches at 9 bases. Germline CDR1 reads LGHNA; CDR2 reads YNFKEQ. After removal of 3 bases from V and 5 bases from J, the junction contained 14 bases not matched to a gene. The CDR3 covers 17 residues. CDR3 sequence reads: CASSHGLGNSGSHEQYF. In nucleotides, the CDR3 is TGTGCCAGCAGCCATGGCTTGGGGAATAGCGGGAGCCACGAGCAGTACTTC.

The CDR3 sequence: CASSPTRTGTGKETQYF. CDR3 DNA sequence: TGTGCCAGCTCACCGACTAGAACGGGGACAGGAAAGGAGACCCAGTACTTC. This sequence joins TRBV18 and TRBJ2-5, with 8 positions matching TRBD1. Germline lookup yields CDR1 KGHSH and CDR2 LQKENI. V lost 3 bases to trimming and J lost 5 bases; unmatched junction nucleotides: 14. The CDR3 runs 17 residues.

V is TRBV5-1 and J is TRBJ1-2, with TRBD1 matching over 12 bases. This CDR3 is 16 amino acids long. With V trimmed by 4 bases and J by 7 bases, 11 bases remained unmatched. Looked up from germline, CDR1 is SGHRS and CDR2 is YFSETQ. The CDR3 spells CASSQAGTGGVGGYTF. The CDR3 nucleotides read TGCGCCAGCAGCCAGGCGGGGACAGGGGGCGTCGGTGGCTACACCTTC.

This clone was observed once. The chain uses TRBV7-2 and TRBJ2-1; 10 nucleotides line up with TRBD1. The CDR3 totals 13 residues. The germline CDR1 and CDR2 sequences are SGHTA and FQGNSA. With 6 bases clipped from V and 15 bases from J, the junction kept 11 bases outside the gene matches. The CDR3 reads CASSFTTGGRWFF. DNA for the CDR3: TGTGCCAGCAGTTTTACGACAGGGGGCCGGTGGTTCTTC.